This is a list of T cell receptor beta chains from one sample in a study of T-cell memory formation after mild COVID-19. TCRdb reprocessed the 5' RACE reads with MiXCR, giving one entry per CDR3 protein. The table lists 85,000 to 120,000 distinct CDR3 sequences, around 12% of them singletons. The material sequenced was PBMCs or a T cell subset sorted from them (not recorded which). Source of these receptors: an adult woman who had mild COVID-19 (a few samples of this study predate the infection). Cell type and time point are not known. Both conserved end residues are trimmed from each CDR3. Fields, in order: V gene, CDR3 protein.

TRBV6-5,ASGGGPYNEQF
TRBV4-3,ASSQYRARGTEAF
TRBV10-3,ATLGTDTNYGYT
TRBV7-3,ASSFSGEYNEQF
TRBV5-6,ASSLAGTGHEKLF
TRBV6-5,ASSYLYGTGVHEQF
TRBV6-5,ASGTSGGSYEQY
TRBV20-1,SARRRGLSYEQY
TRBV24-1,ATSEYGINYGYT
TRBV3-1,ASSQGLADGNEQF
TRBV6-4,ASSTEGAGYNEQF
TRBV29-1,SVEGLAGVVEQY
TRBV6-2/TRBV6-3,ASSYEGSSYNEQF
TRBV6-1,ASSEVFTDSSYEQY
TRBV29-1,SVEDGGTGQF
TRBV14,ASSQVDRGNEKLF
TRBV9,ASSVAGATGELF
TRBV12-3/TRBV12-4,ASSPPGQGTDTQY
TRBV29-1,SVDGSAKYNYGYT
TRBV6-5,ASSHGHNEQF
TRBV20-1,SAESRDRLNEQF
TRBV7-9,ASSLPTSGPTYEQY
TRBV19,ASTWGGDNEQF
TRBV10-3,AISEILREGATANYGYT
TRBV7-9,ASSSKGGTPEQY
TRBV2,ASSGLAGFGDTQY
TRBV12-3/TRBV12-4,ASSSGGGNTIY
TRBV20-1,SVGMGEQY
TRBV20-1,SARGGGLAGGGPYNEQF
TRBV6-5,ASSWRTPRANREYGYT
TRBV9,ASSSRATGGAYEQY
TRBV29-1,SVERAQAEAF
TRBV14,ASSQDQSRLSSSYNEQF
TRBV5-1,ASKESAWDSDEKLF
TRBV5-1,ASSPLFLSSYNEQF
TRBV20-1,SARDFGTSGFYEQY
TRBV20-1,SARGRGDSYEQY
TRBV20-1,SASRRIMSTNTGELF
TRBV30,AWSADRGLYEQY
TRBV4-3,ASSQSRASGTYNEQF
TRBV29-1,SVERLDSYEQY
TRBV4-1,ASSHHMGFNTEAF
TRBV11-2,ASSPSGLTTNEKLF
TRBV7-6,ASSPSPPLAGGVHFSYEQY
TRBV12-3/TRBV12-4,ASSLGLHNQPQH
TRBV3-1,ASSRLSSYNEQF
TRBV6-6,ASSKGRNYDEQF
TRBV4-2,ASSPNSGSSSYNEQF
TRBV2,ASYGHYTGELF
TRBV6-6,ASSYGTSGSYNEQF
TRBV3-1,ASSHGTLSTDTQY
TRBV4-3,ASSQDTIDEQF
TRBV24-1,ATSWTGLDTGELF